This T cell receptor beta chain was found in a study of T-cell memory formation after mild COVID-19. Study-wide points: CD4+ clones that contracted lay mainly in CM and EM; CD8+ ones lay in EMRA. The pre-infection memory compartment contained some responding clones, suggesting cross-reactive memory joined.

From the 5' RACE reads, TCRdb called clonotypes with MiXCR, one entry per CDR3 protein. The sample includes 450,000 to 650,000 distinct CDR3 sequences, roughly 17% of them seen just once. The germline V gene encodes CDR1 MGHRA and CDR2 YSYEKL. CDR3 length: 16 residues. The V and J ends lost 3 bases and 0 bases respectively, with 14 bases between them. As concerns this clonotype: The antigen is not known.

The origin of this receptor is an adult woman who had mild COVID-19 (a few samples of this study predate the infection). Cell type and time point are not known. The chain uses TRBV4-1 and TRBJ2-5; TRBD1 is a possible D gene (6 bases). Source material: PBMCs or a T cell subset sorted from them (not recorded which). The CDR3 DNA is TGCGCCAGCAGCCACCCGCCGGACAGCAACCAAGAGACCCAGTACTTC. Translating gives CASSHPPDSNQETQYF.